This TCR beta chain was captured in a study of patients and donors after allogeneic stem cell transplantation. TCRdb reprocessed the RT-PCR reads with MiXCR, giving one entry per CDR3 protein. The sample lists 100,000 to 120,000 distinct CDR3 sequences; less than 45% were seen once. The germline gives CDR1 LNHNV, CDR2 YYDKDF (reference sequence). This CDR3 spans 16 amino acids. Comment on this clonotype: A junction boundary mismatches the germline segment, possibly from a read error.

The rearrangement joins TRBV15 to TRBJ2-7, with 10 bases lining up with TRBD2. Sequencing input: blood, either unsorted or a sorted T cell fraction (not recorded which). This TCR was recovered from a human donor who was either an allogeneic HSCT recipient or a stem cell or donor lymphocyte infusion donor (not recorded which). It is not recorded whose cells these are; they may come from a transplant donor. CDR3 protein: CATSRDSSGRAYEQYF. The CDR3 DNA is TGTGCCACCAGCAGAGATTCGAGCGGGAGGGCCTATGAGCAGTACTTC. Together with reference TRBV15 and TRBJ2-7, the CDR3 gives the full variable domain: DAMVIQNPRYQVTQFGKPVTLSCSQTLNHNVMYWYQQKSSQAPKLLFHYYDKDFNNEADTPDNFQSRRPNTSFCFLDIRSPGLGDTAMYLCATSRDSSGRAYEQYFGPGTRLTVT.